Listed below are T cell receptor beta chains from one sample, sequenced in a study of T cells in Graves' hyperthyroidism and ophthalmopathy. TCRdb passed the multiplex PCR reads through MiXCR, listing each CDR3 protein once. The sample holds some 380,000 distinct CDR3 sequences, approximately 15% seen once. Sequencing was done on a sample of blood. The receptors were sampled from a man aged 30 to 39 with Graves' hyperthyroidism that later progressed to Graves' ophthalmopathy. Each CDR3 is given with its conserved first and last residue. The order of the fields is clone size, D gene, CDR3 length, J gene, V gene, CDR3 DNA, CDR3 protein. A D gene is named only where the DNA matches it firmly. Only some rows state a clone size, as once, few, many or a class for expanded clones.

>many|TRBD1|14|TRBJ1-1|TRBV5-6
TGTGCCAGCAGCGATGACAGGGATGTCACTGAAGCTTTCTTT
CASSDDRDVTEAFF
>-|-|15|TRBJ2-1|TRBV19
TGTGCCAGCCTTCCTGGGGGGAGATTCGTCGATGAGCAGTTCTTC
CASLPGGRFVDEQFF
>many|-|18|TRBJ2-7|TRBV12-3/TRBV12-4
TGTGCCAGCAGTTTACGAGGAGCATTCGGGGCTCCCGCCTACGAGCAGTACTTC
CASSLRGAFGAPAYEQYF
>-|TRBD1|14|TRBJ2-4|TRBV19
TGTGCCAGTAGTATAGGACAGGGGAAAAACATTCAGTACTTC
CASSIGQGKNIQYF
>-|-|14|TRBJ2-5|TRBV5-1
TGCGCCAGCAGCTTGGGGTGGGGACAAGAGACCCAGTACTTC
CASSLGWGQETQYF
>few|-|15|TRBJ1-1|TRBV9
TGTGCCAGCAGCGTAGTGGGAACCGGGGACACTGAAGCTTTCTTT
CASSVVGTGDTEAFF
>few|TRBD2|15|TRBJ2-7|TRBV19
TGTGCCAGTAGTATAGGGCGAGCGGGGGCCTACGAGCAGTACTTC
CASSIGRAGAYEQYF
>many|TRBD1|16|TRBJ2-7|TRBV7-6
TGTGCCAGCAGCTTAGTCGGGACAGGGCTTTCATACGAGCAGTACTTC
CASSLVGTGLSYEQYF
>-|-|15|TRBJ1-5|TRBV20-1
TGCAGTGCTCAGCGCGGGGTATATAGCAATCAGCCCCAGCATTTT
CSAQRGVYSNQPQHF
>many|TRBD2|14|TRBJ2-1|TRBV7-9
TGTGCCAGCAGCTTATCGGGGGGGCCCAATGAGCAGTTCTTC
CASSLSGGPNEQFF
>many|TRBD1|13|TRBJ1-1|TRBV30
TGTGCCTGGAGTTATCAGGGGGCCACTGAAGCTTTCTTT
CAWSYQGATEAFF
>many|-|14|TRBJ1-5|TRBV27
TGTGCCAGCAGTTTTCGGGCCATACCTTGGGCCCAGCATTTT
CASSFRAIPWAQHF
>few|TRBD2|17|TRBJ2-3|TRBV13
TGTGCCAGCAGCCACAAGTACGGGACTAGCGGGTCAGATACGCAGTATTTT
CASSHKYGTSGSDTQYF
>-|-|16|TRBJ2-3|TRBV20-1
TGCAGTGCTGGAGACCGCCGGGGCAGGCCTACAGATACGCAGTATTTT
CSAGDRRGRPTDTQYF
>-|-|14|TRBJ1-2|TRBV29-1
TGCAGCGTTGTGGGGGGAGGGACCGACTATGGCTACACCTTC
CSVVGGGTDYGYTF
>-|TRBD1|14|TRBJ1-5|TRBV19
TGTGCCAGTAGTTGGGACAGGGAGTCTCAGCCCCAGCATTTT
CASSWDRESQPQHF
>-|-|12|TRBJ1-1|TRBV24-1
TGTGCCACCAGTGGAGGCAGGGGTAAAGCTTTCTTT
CATSGGRGKAFF
>many|-|16|TRBJ1-1|TRBV7-8
TGTGCCAGCAGCTTAATGGGGCGGACTTATCTCTATGAAGCTTTCTTT
CASSLMGRTYLYEAFF
>-|-|15|TRBJ1-1|TRBV5-1
TGCGCTAGCAGCTCCGGGGACGGAGGGAACACTGAAGCTGTCTTT
CASSSGDGGNTEAVF
>many|TRBD1|16|TRBJ2-1|TRBV28
TGTGCCAGCAGTTTATCGACAGGGCCCTTCTACAATGAGCAGTTCTTC
CASSLSTGPFYNEQFF
>many|-|15|TRBJ2-3|TRBV6-1
TGTGCCAGCATCGAATGGGGATGGGGCACAGATACGCAGTATTTT
CASIEWGWGTDTQYF
>-|-|16|TRBJ2-1|TRBV5-1
TGCGCCAGCAGTCCGGACGGATACGTGCCGAGCTATGAGCAGTTCTTC
CASSPDGYVPSYEQFF
>many|-|13|TRBJ1-1|TRBV6-1
TGTGCCAGCAGTGCACAAAAGAACACTGAAGCTTTCTTT
CASSAQKNTEAFF
>many|-|16|TRBJ2-5|TRBV20-1
TGCAGTGCTAGAGGCCCCCCGGCGAGAGTGGAGGAGACCCAGTACTTC
CSARGPPARVEETQYF
>many|TRBD1|15|TRBJ2-5|TRBV12-3/TRBV12-4
TGTGCCAGCAGCAGACGAGGACAGGTGACGGAGACCCAGTACTTC
CASSRRGQVTETQYF
>-|TRBD1|12|TRBJ1-2|TRBV6-1
TGTGCCAGCCGTCAGGGGGGTGGAGGCTACACCTTC
CASRQGGGGYTF
>-|-|15|TRBJ1-3|TRBV5-1
TGCGCCAGCAGCTTGGGGTATGTCTCTGGAAACACCATATATTTT
CASSLGYVSGNTIYF
>-|TRBD1|14|TRBJ1-1|TRBV7-9
TGTGCCAGCAGCCAAGGAGGGGGCAGGACTGAAGCTCTCTTT
CASSQGGGRTEALF
>many|-|15|TRBJ2-1|TRBV14
TGTGCCAGCAGCAAGGGAAGTTCCTTCTACAATGAGCAGTTCTTC
CASSKGSSFYNEQFF
>many|-|13|TRBJ2-5|TRBV24-1
TGTGCCACCAGTGATAGACAGGCGAAAACCCAGTACTTC
CATSDRQAKTQYF
>few|TRBD1|18|TRBJ1-2|TRBV13
TGTGCCAGCAGCTTAGGAGGAGCCCGGACAGGTCACATTTATGGCTACACCTTC
CASSLGGARTGHIYGYTF
>many|TRBD1|13|TRBJ2-3|TRBV5-1
TGCGCCAGCAGGGCCGGACAGGGAGATACGCAGTATTTT
CASRAGQGDTQYF
>few|-|15|TRBJ2-2|TRBV3-1
TGTGCCAGCAGCCAAGAACAGGGATGGACCGGGGAGCTGTTTTTT
CASSQEQGWTGELFF
>-|-|16|TRBJ2-2|TRBV9
TGTGCCAGCAGCCCCTCCGGGACAAAGAACACCGGGGAGCTGTTTTTT
CASSPSGTKNTGELFF
>many|-|13|TRBJ2-1|TRBV5-1
TGCGCCAGCAAGCACGTAGCCTACAATGAGCAGTTCTTC
CASKHVAYNEQFF
>many|-|13|TRBJ2-1|TRBV5-5
TGTGCCAGCAGCTTACCGGGACGGACGGTTCAGTTCTTC
CASSLPGRTVQFF
>-|TRBD1|13|TRBJ1-4|TRBV20-1
TGCAGTGCTGCGACAGGGGTGTCCGAAAAACTGTTTTTT
CSAATGVSEKLFF
>many|TRBD1|14|TRBJ1-1|TRBV2
TGTGCCAGCAGTGAGTACAGGGGTAACACTGAAGCTTTCTTT
CASSEYRGNTEAFF
>many|-|13|TRBJ2-5|TRBV12-3/TRBV12-4
TGTGCCAGCAGTTTGGTGGAGGGAGAGACCCAGTACTTC
CASSLVEGETQYF
>-|-|14|TRBJ2-3|TRBV10-3
TGTGCCATCAGTGAGTCTGGCGACTATGCCGCGCAGTATTTT
CAISESGDYAAQYF
>few|TRBD1|18|TRBJ2-6|TRBV7-9
TGTGCCAGCAGCCCCGAGCGACAGGGGGTACCTGGGGCCAACGTCCTGACTTTC
CASSPERQGVPGANVLTF
>many|TRBD1|19|TRBJ1-5|TRBV10-1
TGCGCCAGCAGTGACTACGGGACAGGGGATGTGGAGGGCAATCAGCCCCAGCATTTT
CASSDYGTGDVEGNQPQHF
>-|-|13|TRBJ2-1|TRBV12-3/TRBV12-4
TGTGCCAGCAGTCCCTCGGTTTACAATGAGCAGTTCTTC
CASSPSVYNEQFF
>-|-|16|TRBJ2-1|TRBV4-1
TGCGCCAGCAGCCAAAAAGGGGGGGTCGACTACAATGAGCAGTTCTTC
CASSQKGGVDYNEQFF
>many|-|14|TRBJ1-1|TRBV2
TGTGCCAGCAGTGAAGGCAACGTGAACACTGAAGCTTTCTTT
CASSEGNVNTEAFF
>many|TRBD1|13|TRBJ1-2|TRBV18
TGTGCCAGCTCATCTGACAGGGACTATGGCTACACCTTC
CASSSDRDYGYTF
>-|TRBD2|14|TRBJ2-3|TRBV5-1
TGCGCCAGCCGCTTTAGCGGGGTTGGAGATACGCAGTATTTT
CASRFSGVGDTQYF
>-|TRBD1|14|TRBJ2-1|TRBV5-8
TGTGCCAGCAGCTTGGGAAGGGGGCAGAATGAGCAGTTCTTC
CASSLGRGQNEQFF